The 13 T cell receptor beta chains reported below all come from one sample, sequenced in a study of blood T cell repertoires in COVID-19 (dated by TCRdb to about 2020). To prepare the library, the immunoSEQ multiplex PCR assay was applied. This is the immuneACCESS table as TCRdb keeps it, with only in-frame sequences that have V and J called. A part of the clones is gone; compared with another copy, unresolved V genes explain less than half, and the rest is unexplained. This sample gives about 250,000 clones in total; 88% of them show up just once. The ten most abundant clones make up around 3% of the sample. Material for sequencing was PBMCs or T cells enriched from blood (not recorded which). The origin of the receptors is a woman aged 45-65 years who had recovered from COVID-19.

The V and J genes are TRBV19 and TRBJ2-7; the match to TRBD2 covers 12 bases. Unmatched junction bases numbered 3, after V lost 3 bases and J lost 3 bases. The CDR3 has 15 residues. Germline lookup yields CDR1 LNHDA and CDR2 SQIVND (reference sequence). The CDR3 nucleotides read TGTGCCAGTAGTATCAGACTAGCGGGAGTCTACGAGCAGTACTTC. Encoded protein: CASSIRLAGVYEQYF.

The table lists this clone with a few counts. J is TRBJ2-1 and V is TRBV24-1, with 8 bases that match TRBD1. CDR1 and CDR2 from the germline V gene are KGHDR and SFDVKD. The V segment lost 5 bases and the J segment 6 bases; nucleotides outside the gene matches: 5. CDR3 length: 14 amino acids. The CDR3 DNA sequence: TGTGCCACCAGTGTAACGGACAGGGTCAATGAGCAGTTCTTC. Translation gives CATSVTDRVNEQFF.

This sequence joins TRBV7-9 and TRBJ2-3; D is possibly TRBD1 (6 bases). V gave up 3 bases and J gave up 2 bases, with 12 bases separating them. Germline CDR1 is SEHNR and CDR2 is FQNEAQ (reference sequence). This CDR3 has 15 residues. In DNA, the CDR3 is TGTGCCAGCAGCTTTGGACAGTCTTCCACAGATACGCAGTATTTT. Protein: CASSFGQSSTDTQYF.

CDR3 DNA: TGCAGCGTCCCGGACAGGACCAGCTATGGCTACACCTTC. This gives the protein CSVPDRTSYGYTF. This chain links TRBV29-1 with TRBJ1-2; 7 bases fit TRBD1. The CDR3 totals 13 residues. Germline values: CDR1 SQVTM, CDR2 ANQGSEA. Unmatched junction bases numbered 8, after V lost 6 bases and J lost 4 bases.

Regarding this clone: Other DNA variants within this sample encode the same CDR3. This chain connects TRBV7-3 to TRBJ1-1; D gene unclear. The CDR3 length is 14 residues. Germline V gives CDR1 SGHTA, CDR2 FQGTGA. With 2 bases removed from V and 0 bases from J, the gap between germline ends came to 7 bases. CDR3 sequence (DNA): TGTGCCAGCAGCTTAGGAGGGTTGAACACTGAAGCTTTCTTT. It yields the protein CASSLGGLNTEAFF.

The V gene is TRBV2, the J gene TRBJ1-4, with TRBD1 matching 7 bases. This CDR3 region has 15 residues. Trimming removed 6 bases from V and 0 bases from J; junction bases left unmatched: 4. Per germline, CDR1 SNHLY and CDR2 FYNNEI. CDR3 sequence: CASRRTGATNEKLFF. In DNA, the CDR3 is TGTGCCAGCAGAAGGACAGGAGCAACTAATGAAAAACTGTTTTTT.

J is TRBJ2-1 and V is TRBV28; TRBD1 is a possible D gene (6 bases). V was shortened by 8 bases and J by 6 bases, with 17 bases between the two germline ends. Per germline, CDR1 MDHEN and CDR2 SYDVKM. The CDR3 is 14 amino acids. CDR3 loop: CASLTPQGRNEQFF. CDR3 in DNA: TGTGCCAGCCTCACTCCCCAGGGGCGCAATGAGCAGTTCTTC.

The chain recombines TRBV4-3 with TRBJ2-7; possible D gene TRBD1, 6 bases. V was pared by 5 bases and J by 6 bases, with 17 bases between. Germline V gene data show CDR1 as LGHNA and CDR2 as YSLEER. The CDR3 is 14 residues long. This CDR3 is CASSGGSTGGEQYF. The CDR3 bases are TGCGCCAGCAGCGGGGGCTCGACAGGAGGCGAGCAGTACTTC.

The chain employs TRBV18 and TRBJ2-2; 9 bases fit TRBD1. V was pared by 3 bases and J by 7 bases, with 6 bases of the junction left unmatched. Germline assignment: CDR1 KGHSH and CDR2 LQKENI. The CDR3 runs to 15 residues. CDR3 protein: CASSPNRGPGGELFF. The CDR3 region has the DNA TGTGCCAGCTCACCTAACAGGGGGCCTGGCGGGGAGCTGTTTTTT.

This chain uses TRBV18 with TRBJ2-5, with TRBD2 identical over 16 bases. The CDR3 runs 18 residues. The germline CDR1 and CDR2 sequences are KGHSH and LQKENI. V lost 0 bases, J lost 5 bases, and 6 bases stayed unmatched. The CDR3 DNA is TGTGCCAGCTCACCACCAACACGGGGACTAGCGGGAGGGGAGACCCAGTACTTC. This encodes CASSPPTRGLAGGETQYF.

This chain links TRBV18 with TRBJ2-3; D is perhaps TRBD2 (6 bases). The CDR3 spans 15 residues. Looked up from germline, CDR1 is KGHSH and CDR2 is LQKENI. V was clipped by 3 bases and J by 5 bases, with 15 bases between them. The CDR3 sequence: CASSPTGGFRDTQYF. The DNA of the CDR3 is TGTGCCAGCTCACCTACCGGAGGGTTTCGAGATACGCAGTATTTT.

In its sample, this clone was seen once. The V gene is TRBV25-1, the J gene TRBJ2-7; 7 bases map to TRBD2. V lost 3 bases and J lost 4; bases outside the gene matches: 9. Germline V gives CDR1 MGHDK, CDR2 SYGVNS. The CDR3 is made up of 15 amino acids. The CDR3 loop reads CASSDFGGRGYEQYF. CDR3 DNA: TGTGCCAGCAGTGATTTCGGCGGGAGAGGGTACGAGCAGTACTTC.

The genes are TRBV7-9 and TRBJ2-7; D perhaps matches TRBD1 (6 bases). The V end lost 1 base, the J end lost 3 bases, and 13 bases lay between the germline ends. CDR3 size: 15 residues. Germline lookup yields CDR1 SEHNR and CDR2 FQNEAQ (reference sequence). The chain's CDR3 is CASSLVQGGGYEQYF. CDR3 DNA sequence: TGTGCCAGCAGCTTAGTACAGGGTGGGGGCTACGAGCAGTACTTC.